This T cell receptor beta chain comes out of a study of blood T cell repertoires in COVID-19. Study-level background: There were acute and convalescent COVID-19 samples, and they came from the United States, Italy and Spain.

Those who participated ranged in age from roughly 18 to 90 years and resided in about two dozen US areas. The V end was cut by 0 bases, the J end by 2 bases, with 10 bases between. There are 14 residues in the CDR3. From germline, CDR1 is GTSNPN and CDR2 SVGIG (reference sequence). Study processing details: Quantification of nucleated cells was approximated via reference gene primer amplification. TCRdb's copy holds only in-frame clones and misses some; the assay was immunoSEQ multiplex PCR. The V and J calls and clone size come from that table; D and trimming were worked out from the DNA. This sample yields roughly 200,000 clones, of which approximately 80% are seen a single time; about 5% belongs to the top ten.

The clonotype originates from a woman in her sixties with acute COVID-19. The sequenced sample was PBMCs or T cells enriched from blood (not recorded which). The chain links TRBV30 to TRBJ2-5, with TRBD2 as a possible D gene (6 bases). The CDR3 spells CAWSVLGGQETQYF. Here the CDR3 DNA reads TGTGCCTGGAGTGTACTGGGGGGTCAAGAGACCCAGTACTTC.